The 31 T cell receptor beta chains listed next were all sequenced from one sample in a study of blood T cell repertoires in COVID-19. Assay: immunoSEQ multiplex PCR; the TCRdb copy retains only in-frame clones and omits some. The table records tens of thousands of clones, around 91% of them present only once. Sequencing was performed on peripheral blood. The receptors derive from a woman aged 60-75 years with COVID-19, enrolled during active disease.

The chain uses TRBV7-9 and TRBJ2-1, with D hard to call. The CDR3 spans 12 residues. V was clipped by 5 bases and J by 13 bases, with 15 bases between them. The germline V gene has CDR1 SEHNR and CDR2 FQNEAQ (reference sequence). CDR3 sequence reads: CASSLPVLGQFF. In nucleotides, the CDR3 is TGTGCCAGCAGCCTGCCTGTTCTTGGCCAGTTCTTC.

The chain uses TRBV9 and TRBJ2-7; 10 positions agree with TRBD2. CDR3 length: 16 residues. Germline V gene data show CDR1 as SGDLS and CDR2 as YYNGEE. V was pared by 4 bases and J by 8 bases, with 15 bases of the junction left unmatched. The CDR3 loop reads CASSPSGSGGYYKQYF. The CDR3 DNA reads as TGTGCCAGCAGCCCCAGTGGTAGCGGGGGGTATTATAAGCAGTACTTC.

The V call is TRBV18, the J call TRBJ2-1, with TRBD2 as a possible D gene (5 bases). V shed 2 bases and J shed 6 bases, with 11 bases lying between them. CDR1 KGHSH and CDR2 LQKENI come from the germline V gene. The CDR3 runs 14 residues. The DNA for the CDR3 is TGTGCCAGCTCACCAGGGAGCAGGCCCAATGAGCAGTTCTTC. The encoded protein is CASSPGSRPNEQFF. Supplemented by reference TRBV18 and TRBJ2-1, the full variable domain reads NAGVMQNPRHLVRRRGQEARLRCSPMKGHSHVYWYRQLPEEGLKFMVYLQKENIIDESGMPKERFSAEFPKEGPSILRIQQVVRGDSAAYFCASSPGSRPNEQFFGPGTRLTVL.

The CDR3 region is CATGDSRGYEQYF. CDR3 sequence (DNA): TGTGCCACCGGGGACAGCCGAGGCTACGAGCAGTACTTC. The chain employs TRBV15 and TRBJ2-7; TRBD1 aligns across 7 bases. With 8 bases clipped from V and 3 bases from J, the junction kept 7 bases outside the gene matches. Germline V gene sequence: CDR1 LNHNV, CDR2 YYDKDF (reference sequence). The CDR3 consists of 13 residues.

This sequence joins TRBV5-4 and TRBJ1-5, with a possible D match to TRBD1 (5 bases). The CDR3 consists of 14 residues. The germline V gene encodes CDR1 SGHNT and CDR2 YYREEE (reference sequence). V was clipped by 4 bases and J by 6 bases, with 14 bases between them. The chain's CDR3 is CASSQGGLSQPQHF. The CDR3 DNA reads TGTGCCAGCAGCCAGGGTGGATTGAGTCAGCCCCAGCATTTT.

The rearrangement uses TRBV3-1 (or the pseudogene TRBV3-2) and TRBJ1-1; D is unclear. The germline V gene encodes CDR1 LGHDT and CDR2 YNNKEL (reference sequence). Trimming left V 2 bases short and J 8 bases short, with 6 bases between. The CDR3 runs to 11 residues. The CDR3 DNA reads TGTGCCAGCAGCCAATCTAACGAAGCTTTCTTT. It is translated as CASSQSNEAFF.

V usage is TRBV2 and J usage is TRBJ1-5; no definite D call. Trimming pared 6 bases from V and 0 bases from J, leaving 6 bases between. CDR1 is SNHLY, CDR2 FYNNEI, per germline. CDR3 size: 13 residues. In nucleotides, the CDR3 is TGTGCCAGCAGGGGAGATAGCAATCAGCCCCAGCATTTT. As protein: CASRGDSNQPQHF. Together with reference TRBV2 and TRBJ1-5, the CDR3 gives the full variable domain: EPEVTQTPSHQVTQMGQEVILRCVPISNHLYFYWYRQILGQKVEFLVSFYNNEISEKSEIFDDQFSVERPDGSNFTLKIRSTKLEDSAMYFCASRGDSNQPQHFGDGTRLSIL.

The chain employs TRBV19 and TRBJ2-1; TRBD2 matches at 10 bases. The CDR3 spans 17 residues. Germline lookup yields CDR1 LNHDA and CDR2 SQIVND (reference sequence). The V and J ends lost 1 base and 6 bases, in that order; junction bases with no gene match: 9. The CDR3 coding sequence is TGTGCCAGTAGTATAGTCCCCCTAGCGGGAGTTTCCAATGAGCAGTTCTTC. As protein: CASSIVPLAGVSNEQFF.

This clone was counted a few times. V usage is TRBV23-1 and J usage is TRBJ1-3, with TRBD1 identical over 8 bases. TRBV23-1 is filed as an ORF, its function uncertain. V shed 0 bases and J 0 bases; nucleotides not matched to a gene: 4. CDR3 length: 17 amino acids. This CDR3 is CASSQSRDRSSGNTIYF. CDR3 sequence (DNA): TGCGCCAGCAGTCAATCCAGGGACAGGAGCTCTGGAAACACCATATATTTT.

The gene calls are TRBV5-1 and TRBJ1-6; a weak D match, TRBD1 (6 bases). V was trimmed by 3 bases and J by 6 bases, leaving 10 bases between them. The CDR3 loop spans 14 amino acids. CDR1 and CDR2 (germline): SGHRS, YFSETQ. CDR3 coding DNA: TGCGCCAGCAGCTCTGGACAGCTTAATTCACCCCTCCACTTT. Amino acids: CASSSGQLNSPLHF.

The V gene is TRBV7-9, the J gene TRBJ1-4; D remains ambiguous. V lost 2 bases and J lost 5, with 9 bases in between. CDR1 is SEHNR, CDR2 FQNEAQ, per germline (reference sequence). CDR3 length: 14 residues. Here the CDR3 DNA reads TGTGCCAGCAGCTTACCGGGGATGAATGAAAAACTGTTTTTT. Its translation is CASSLPGMNEKLFF.

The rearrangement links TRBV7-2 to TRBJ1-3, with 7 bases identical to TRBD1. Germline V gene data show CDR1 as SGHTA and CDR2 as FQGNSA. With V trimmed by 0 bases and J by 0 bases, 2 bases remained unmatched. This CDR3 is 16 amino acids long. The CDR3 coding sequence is TGTGCCAGCAGCTTAGCCGGGACAGTCTCTGGAAACACCATATATTTT. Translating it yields CASSLAGTVSGNTIYF.

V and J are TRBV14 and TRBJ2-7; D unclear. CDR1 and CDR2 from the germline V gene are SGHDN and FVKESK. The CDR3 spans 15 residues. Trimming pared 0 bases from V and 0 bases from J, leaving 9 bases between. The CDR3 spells CASSQEAASSYEQYF. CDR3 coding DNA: TGTGCCAGCAGCCAAGAGGCAGCGAGCTCCTACGAGCAGTACTTC.

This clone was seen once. CDR3 sequence (DNA): TGTGCCAGCAGCCCAGGGACTAGCGGTCACCCCTACAATGAGCAGTTCTTC. Its translation is CASSPGTSGHPYNEQFF. V and J are TRBV5-4 and TRBJ2-1; 11 bases match TRBD2. The V and J ends lost 4 bases and 2 bases, in that order; junction bases with no gene match: 8. The CDR3 has 17 residues. CDR1 and CDR2 from the germline V gene are SGHNT and YYREEE (reference sequence).

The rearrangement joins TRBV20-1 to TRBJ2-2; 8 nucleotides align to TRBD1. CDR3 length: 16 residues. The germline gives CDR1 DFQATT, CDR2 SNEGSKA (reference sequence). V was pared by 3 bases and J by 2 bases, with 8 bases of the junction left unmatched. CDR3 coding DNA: TGCAGTGCTAGTAGGGGACAGGCGTTAAACACCGGGGAGCTGTTTTTT. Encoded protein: CSASRGQALNTGELFF.

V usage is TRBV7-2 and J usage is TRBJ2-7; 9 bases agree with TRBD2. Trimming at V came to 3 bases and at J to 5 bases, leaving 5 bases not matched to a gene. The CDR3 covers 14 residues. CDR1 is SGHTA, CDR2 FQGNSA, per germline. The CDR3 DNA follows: TGTGCCAGCAGCTTTAGCGGGAGTCTTAACGAGCAGTACTTC. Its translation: CASSFSGSLNEQYF.

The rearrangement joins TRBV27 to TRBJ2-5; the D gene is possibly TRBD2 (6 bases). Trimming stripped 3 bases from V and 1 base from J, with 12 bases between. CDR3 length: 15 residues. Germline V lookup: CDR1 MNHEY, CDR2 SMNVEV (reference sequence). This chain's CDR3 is CASSFRGGIQETQYF. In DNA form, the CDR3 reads TGTGCCAGCAGTTTTCGAGGCGGGATCCAAGAGACCCAGTACTTC.

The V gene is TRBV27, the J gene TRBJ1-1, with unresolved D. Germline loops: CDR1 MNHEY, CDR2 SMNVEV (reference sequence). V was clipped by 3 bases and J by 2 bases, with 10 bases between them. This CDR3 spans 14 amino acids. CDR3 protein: CASSFGGSNTEAFF. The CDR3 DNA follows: TGTGCCAGCAGTTTTGGAGGATCCAACACTGAAGCTTTCTTT.

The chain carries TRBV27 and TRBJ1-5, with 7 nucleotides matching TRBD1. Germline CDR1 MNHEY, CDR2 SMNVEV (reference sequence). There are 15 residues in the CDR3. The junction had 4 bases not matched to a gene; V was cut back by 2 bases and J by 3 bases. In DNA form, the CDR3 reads TGTGCCAGCAGTTTACCGACAGGGCCCAATCAGCCCCAGCATTTT. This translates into CASSLPTGPNQPQHF.

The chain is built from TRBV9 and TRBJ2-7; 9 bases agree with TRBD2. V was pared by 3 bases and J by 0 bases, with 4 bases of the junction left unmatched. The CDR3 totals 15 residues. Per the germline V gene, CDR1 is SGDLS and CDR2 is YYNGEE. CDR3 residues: CASSAHSGSSYEQYF. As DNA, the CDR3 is TGTGCCAGCAGCGCCCATAGCGGGAGCTCCTACGAGCAGTACTTC.

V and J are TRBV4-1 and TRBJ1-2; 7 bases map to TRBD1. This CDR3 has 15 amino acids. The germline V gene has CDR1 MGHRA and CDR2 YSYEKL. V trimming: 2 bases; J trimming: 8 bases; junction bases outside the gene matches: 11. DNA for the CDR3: TGCGCCAGCAGCCAACGATCGACCCAGGGGGGAGGCTACACCTTC. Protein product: CASSQRSTQGGGYTF.

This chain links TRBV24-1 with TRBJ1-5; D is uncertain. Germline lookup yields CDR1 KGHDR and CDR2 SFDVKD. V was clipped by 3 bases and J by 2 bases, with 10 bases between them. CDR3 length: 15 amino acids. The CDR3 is CATSDRGGGNQPQHF. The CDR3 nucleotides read TGTGCCACCAGTGATCGGGGTGGGGGCAATCAGCCCCAGCATTTT.

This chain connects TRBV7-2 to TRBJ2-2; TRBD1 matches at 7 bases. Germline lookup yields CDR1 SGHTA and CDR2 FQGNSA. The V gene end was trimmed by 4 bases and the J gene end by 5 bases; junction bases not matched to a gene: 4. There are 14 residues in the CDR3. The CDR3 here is CASSSNRGTGELFF. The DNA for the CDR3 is TGTGCCAGCAGCTCCAACAGGGGAACCGGGGAGCTGTTTTTT.

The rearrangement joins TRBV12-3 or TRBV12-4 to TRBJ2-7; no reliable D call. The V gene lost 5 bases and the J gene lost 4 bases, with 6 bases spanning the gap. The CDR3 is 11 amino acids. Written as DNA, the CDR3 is TGTGCCAGCAGTCCCGAGTACGAGCAGTACTTC. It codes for CASSPEYEQYF.

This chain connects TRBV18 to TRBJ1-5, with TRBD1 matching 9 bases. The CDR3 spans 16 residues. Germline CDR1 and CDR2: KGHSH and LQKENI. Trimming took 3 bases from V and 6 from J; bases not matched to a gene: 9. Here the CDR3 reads CASSPASGQGIQPQHF. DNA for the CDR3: TGTGCCAGCTCACCGGCCTCGGGACAGGGTATTCAGCCCCAGCATTTT. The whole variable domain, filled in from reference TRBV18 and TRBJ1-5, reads NAGVMQNPRHLVRRRGQEARLRCSPMKGHSHVYWYRQLPEEGLKFMVYLQKENIIDESGMPKERFSAEFPKEGPSILRIQQVVRGDSAAYFCASSPASGQGIQPQHFGDGTRLSIL.

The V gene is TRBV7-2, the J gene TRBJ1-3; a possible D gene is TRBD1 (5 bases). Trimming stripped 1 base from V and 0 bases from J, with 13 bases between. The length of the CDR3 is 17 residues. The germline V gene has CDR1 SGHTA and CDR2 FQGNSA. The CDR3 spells CASSLEGTWGSGNTIYF. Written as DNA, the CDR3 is TGTGCCAGCAGCTTAGAAGGGACTTGGGGCTCTGGAAACACCATATATTTT. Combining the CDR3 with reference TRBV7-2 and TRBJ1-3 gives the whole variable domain GAGVSQSPSNKVTEKGKDVELRCDPISGHTALYWYRQSLGQGLEFLIYFQGNSAPDKSGLPSDRFSAERTGGSVSTLTIQRTQQEDSAVYLCASSLEGTWGSGNTIYFGEGSWLTVV.

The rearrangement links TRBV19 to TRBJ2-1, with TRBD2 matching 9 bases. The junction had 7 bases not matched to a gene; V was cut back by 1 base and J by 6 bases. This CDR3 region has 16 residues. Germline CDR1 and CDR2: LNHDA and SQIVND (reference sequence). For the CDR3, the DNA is TGTGCCAGTAGTATAGTTGCGGGAGGGGTGGCCAATGAGCAGTTCTTC. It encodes CASSIVAGGVANEQFF.

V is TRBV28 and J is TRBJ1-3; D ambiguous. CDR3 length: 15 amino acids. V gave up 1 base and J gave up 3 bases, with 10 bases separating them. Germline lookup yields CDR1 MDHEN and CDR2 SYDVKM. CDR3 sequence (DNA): TGTGCCAGCAGTTTATTCGGAGGGAGTGGAAACACCATATATTTT. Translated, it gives CASSLFGGSGNTIYF.

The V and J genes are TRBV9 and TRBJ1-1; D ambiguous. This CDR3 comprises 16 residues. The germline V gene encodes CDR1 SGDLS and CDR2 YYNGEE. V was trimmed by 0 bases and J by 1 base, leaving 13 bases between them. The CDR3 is CASSVGGGGRNTEAFF. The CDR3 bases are TGTGCCAGCAGCGTAGGCGGAGGTGGGCGGAACACTGAAGCTTTCTTT. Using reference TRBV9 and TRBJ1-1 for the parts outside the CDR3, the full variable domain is DSGVTQTPKHLITATGQRVTLRCSPRSGDLSVYWYQQSLDQGLQFLIQYYNGEERAKGNILERFSAQQFPDLHSELNLSSLELGDSALYFCASSVGGGGRNTEAFFGQGTRLTVV.

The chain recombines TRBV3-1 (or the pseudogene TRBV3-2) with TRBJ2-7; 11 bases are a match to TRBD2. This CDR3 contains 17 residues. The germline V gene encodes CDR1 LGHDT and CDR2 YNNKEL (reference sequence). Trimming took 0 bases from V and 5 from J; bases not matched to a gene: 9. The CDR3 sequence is CASSQDLVAGGFDEQYF. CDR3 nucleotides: TGTGCCAGCAGCCAAGATCTTGTAGCGGGAGGGTTCGACGAGCAGTACTTC.

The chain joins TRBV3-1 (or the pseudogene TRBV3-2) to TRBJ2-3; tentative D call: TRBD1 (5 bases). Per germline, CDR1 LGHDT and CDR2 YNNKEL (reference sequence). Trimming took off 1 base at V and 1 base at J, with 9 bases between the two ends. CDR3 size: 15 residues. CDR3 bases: TGTGCCAGCAGCCAAGCACCCAGGGGCACAGATACGCAGTATTTT. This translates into CASSQAPRGTDTQYF.